This note documents a single TCR beta chain sequence. The data belong to a study of blood T cell repertoires in COVID-19. About the research overall: Italy, Spain and the United States were the sources of the convalescent and acute COVID-19 samples. Sample material is recorded as cDNA or gDNA derived from T cells, B-cell-depleted T cells, or PBMCs.

CDR1 is MDHEN, CDR2 SYDVKM, per germline. V was pared by 7 bases and J by 5 bases, with 9 bases of the junction left unmatched. This CDR3 comprises 15 residues. In the original processing: Estimation of nucleated cell counts relied on the amplification of reference gene primers. This table comes from immunoSEQ multiplex PCR, and its TCRdb copy is limited to in-frame clones, with some not included. V and J calls and clone size are as listed in that table; D and trimming were resolved from the DNA. The data hold about 280,000 clones, with about 90% observed a single time. The genes are TRBV28 and TRBJ1-5; 9 bases are shared with TRBD1. The material sequenced was peripheral blood. This clonotype was sampled from a woman aged 50 to 60 who had recovered from COVID-19. This CDR3 is CASITGQGADQPQHF. CDR3 nucleotide sequence: TGTGCCAGCATCACGGGACAGGGCGCCGATCAGCCCCAGCATTTT.